A selection of T cell receptor beta chains follows, all from one sample in a study of blood T cell repertoires in COVID-19. Some clones are missing from TCRdb's copy, which holds only in-frame ones; the method was immunoSEQ multiplex PCR. The table lists under 250,000 clones, approximately 86% of them singletons, with less than 8.5% in the top ten. Specimen: peripheral blood. All receptors come from a woman aged 65 to 85 with active or convalescent COVID-19. The CDR3 runs from the conserved cysteine through the conserved F or W. D genes are given only for firm matches. Clone size is stated in some rows and not others, as once, few, many or a class when expanded.

j_call d_call v_call clone_size cdr3_aa cdr3_nt
TRBJ1-1 - TRBV2 few CASTSRLNTEAFF TGTGCCAGCACCTCCAGACTAAACACTGAAGCTTTCTTT
TRBJ1-5 TRBD1 TRBV7-9 - CASSLVGTGGVGNQPQHF TGTGCCAGCAGCCTCGTAGGGACAGGGGGCGTGGGCAATCAGCCCCAGCATTTT
TRBJ2-6 - TRBV29-1 many CSVDGGLTGANVLTF TGCAGCGTTGACGGGGGGCTAACTGGGGCCAACGTCCTGACTTTC
TRBJ1-3 - TRBV4-1 - CASSRRQGSAGNTIYF TGCGCCAGCAGCCGGCGGCAGGGGTCTGCTGGAAACACCATATATTTT
TRBJ1-1 TRBD1 TRBV5-1 - CASSGGQGRSEAFF TGCGCCAGCAGCGGGGGACAGGGGAGGTCTGAAGCTTTCTTT
TRBJ1-1 - TRBV4-3 few CASSQNPGGNTEAFF TGCGCCAGCAGCCAAAACCCGGGGGGGAACACTGAAGCTTTCTTT
TRBJ2-1 - TRBV13 - CASSLGRLGRGFHNEQFF TGTGCCAGCAGCTTAGGCCGGCTGGGCAGGGGATTCCACAATGAGCAGTTCTTC
TRBJ1-1 - TRBV11-2 - CASSTGNTEAFF TGTGCCAGCAGCACGGGAAACACTGAAGCTTTCTTT
TRBJ2-5 TRBD2 TRBV10-3 - CARRGAGGKETQYF TGTGCCAGGCGGGGGGCCGGGGGGAAAGAGACCCAGTACTTC
TRBJ2-7 - TRBV12-3/TRBV12-4 - CASSAGTSREQYF TGTGCCAGCAGTGCCGGTACTAGCCGCGAGCAGTACTTC
TRBJ1-5 - TRBV12-3/TRBV12-4 - CASSFGQPQHF TGTGCCAGCAGTTTCGGTCAGCCCCAGCATTTT
TRBJ1-1 - TRBV19 - CASSKGAGADTEAFF TGTGCCAGTAGTAAGGGAGCAGGGGCCGACACTGAAGCTTTCTTT
TRBJ1-3 - TRBV6-6 - CASSGTFSGNTIYF TGTGCCAGCAGTGGGACATTCTCTGGAAACACCATATATTTT
TRBJ1-2 TRBD1 TRBV27 - CASSSLRPLPGQGYGYTF TGTGCCAGCAGTTCCCTCCGCCCCCTTCCGGGACAGGGATATGGCTACACCTTC
TRBJ1-2 - TRBV19 - CASSTAGGDAYTF TGTGCCAGTAGTACCGCCGGGGGGGACGCCTACACCTTC
TRBJ2-2 - TRBV25-1 - CASSEYHLNTGELFF TGTGCCAGCAGTGAATATCACTTGAACACCGGGGAGCTGTTTTTT
TRBJ2-2 TRBD1 TRBV6-5 - CASRYRGRTGELFF TGTGCCAGCAGATACAGGGGGCGCACCGGGGAGCTGTTTTTT
TRBJ2-3 - TRBV29-1 - CSVVSAVTDTQYF TGCAGCGTTGTATCGGCGGTCACAGATACGCAGTATTTT
TRBJ1-6 TRBD1 TRBV6-5 few CASILGGTANSPLHF TGTGCCAGCATCTTGGGCGGGACAGCTAATTCACCCCTCCACTTT
TRBJ2-3 TRBD2 TRBV10-3 - CAISESPSGGDTQYF TGTGCCATCAGTGAGTCCCCTAGCGGGGGTGATACGCAGTATTTT
TRBJ1-3 - TRBV19 few CATRSGNTIYF TGTGCCACGAGGTCTGGAAACACCATATATTTT